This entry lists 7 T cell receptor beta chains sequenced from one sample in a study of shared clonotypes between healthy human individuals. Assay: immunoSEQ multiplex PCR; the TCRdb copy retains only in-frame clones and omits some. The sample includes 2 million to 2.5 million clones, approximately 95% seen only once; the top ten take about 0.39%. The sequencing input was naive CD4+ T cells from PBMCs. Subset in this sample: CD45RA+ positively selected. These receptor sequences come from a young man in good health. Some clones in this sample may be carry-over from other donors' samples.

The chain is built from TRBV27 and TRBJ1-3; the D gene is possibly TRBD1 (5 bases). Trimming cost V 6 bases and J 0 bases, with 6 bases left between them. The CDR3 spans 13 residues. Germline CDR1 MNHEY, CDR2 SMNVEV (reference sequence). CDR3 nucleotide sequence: TGTGCCAGCAGGGGGACCTCTGGAAACACCATATATTTT. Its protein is CASRGTSGNTIYF.

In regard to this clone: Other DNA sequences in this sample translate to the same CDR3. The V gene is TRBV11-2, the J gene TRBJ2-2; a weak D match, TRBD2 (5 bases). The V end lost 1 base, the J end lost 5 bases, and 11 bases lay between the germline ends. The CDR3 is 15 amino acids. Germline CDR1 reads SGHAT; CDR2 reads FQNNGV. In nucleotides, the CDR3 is TGTGCCAGCAGCTTAGGGCTACGGGGAACCGGGGAGCTGTTTTTT. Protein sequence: CASSLGLRGTGELFF.

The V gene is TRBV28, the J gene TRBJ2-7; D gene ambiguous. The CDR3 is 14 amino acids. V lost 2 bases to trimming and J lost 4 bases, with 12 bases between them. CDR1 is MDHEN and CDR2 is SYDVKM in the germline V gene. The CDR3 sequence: CASSLGGPAYEQYF. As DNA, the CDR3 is TGTGCCAGCAGTTTAGGTGGGCCTGCTTACGAGCAGTACTTC.

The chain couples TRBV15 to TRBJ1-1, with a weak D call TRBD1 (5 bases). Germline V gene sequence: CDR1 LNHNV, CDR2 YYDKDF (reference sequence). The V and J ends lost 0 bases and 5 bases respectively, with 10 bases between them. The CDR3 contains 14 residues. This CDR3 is CATSRETRVTEAFF. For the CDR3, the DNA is TGTGCCACCAGCAGAGAGACCAGGGTGACTGAAGCTTTCTTT.

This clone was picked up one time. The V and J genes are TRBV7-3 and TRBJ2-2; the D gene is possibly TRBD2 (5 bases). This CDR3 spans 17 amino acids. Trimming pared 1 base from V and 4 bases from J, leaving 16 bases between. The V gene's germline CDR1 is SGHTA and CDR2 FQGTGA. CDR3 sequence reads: CASSLREGLRGTGELFF. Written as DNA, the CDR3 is TGTGCCAGCAGCTTAAGAGAGGGCCTCCGGGGCACCGGGGAGCTGTTTTTT.

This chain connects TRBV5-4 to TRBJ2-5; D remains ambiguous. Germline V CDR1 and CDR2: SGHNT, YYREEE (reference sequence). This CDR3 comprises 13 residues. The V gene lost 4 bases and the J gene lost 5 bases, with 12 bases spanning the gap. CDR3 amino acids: CASSPIKGETQYF. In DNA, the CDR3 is TGTGCCAGCAGCCCAATCAAAGGGGAGACCCAGTACTTC.

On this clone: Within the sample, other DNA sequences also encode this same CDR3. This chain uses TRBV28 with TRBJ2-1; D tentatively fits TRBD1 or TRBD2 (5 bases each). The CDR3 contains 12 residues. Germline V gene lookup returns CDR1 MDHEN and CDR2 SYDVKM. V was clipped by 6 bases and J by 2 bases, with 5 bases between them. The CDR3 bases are TGTGCCAGCAGGGGACCCTACAATGAGCAGTTCTTC. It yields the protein CASRGPYNEQFF.